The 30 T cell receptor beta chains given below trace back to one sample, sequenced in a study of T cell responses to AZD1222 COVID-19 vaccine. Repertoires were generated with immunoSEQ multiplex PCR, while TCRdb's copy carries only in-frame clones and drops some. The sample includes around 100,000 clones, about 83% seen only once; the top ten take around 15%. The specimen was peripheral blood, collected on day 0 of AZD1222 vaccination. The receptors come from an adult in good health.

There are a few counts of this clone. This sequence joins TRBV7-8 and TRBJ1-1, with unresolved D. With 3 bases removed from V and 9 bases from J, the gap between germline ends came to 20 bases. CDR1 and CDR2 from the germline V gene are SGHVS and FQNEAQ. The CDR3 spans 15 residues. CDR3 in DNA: TGTGCCAGCAGCTTGAGCCCGGGAGAAGTCCGCCAAGCTTTCTTT. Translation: CASSLSPGEVRQAFF. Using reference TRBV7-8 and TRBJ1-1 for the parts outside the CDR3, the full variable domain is GAGVSQSPRYKVAKRGQDVALRCDPISGHVSLFWYQQALGQGPEFLTYFQNEAQLDKSGLPSDRFFAERPEGSVSTLKIQRTQQEDSAVYLCASSLSPGEVRQAFFGQGTRLTVV.

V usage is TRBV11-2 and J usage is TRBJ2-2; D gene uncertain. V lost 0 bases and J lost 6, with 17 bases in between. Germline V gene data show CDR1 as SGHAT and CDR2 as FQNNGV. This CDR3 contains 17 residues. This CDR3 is CASSLEYLPVMSGELFF. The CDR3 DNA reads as TGTGCCAGCAGCTTAGAGTACTTACCAGTAATGTCCGGGGAGCTGTTTTTT.

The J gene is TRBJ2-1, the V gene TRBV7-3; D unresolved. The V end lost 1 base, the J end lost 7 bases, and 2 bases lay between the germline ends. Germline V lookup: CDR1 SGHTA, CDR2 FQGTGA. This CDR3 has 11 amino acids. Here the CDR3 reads CASSLNNEQFF. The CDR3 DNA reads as TGTGCCAGCAGCTTAAATAATGAGCAGTTCTTC.

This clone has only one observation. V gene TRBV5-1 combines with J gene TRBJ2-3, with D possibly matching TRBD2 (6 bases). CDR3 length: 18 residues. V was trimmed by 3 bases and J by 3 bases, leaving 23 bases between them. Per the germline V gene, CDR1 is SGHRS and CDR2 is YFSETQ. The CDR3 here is CASSSQGALIRGTDTQYF. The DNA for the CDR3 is TGCGCCAGCAGCTCCCAGGGTGCTCTTATTCGGGGGACAGATACGCAGTATTTT.

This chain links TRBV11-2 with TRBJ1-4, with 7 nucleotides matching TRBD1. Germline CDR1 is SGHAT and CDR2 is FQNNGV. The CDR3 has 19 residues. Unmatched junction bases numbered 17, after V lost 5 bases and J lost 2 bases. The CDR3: CASSPKRGDSTSTNEKLFF. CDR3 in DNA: TGTGCCAGCAGCCCGAAGCGGGGGGACAGCACCTCTACTAATGAAAAACTGTTTTTT.

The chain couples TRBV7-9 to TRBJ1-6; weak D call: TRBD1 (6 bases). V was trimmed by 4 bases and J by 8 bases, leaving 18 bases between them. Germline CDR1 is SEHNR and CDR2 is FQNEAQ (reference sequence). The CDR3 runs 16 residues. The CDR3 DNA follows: TGTGCCAGCAGCTCCAACCTAGGACAGAGCCATTCACCCCTCCACTTT. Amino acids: CASSSNLGQSHSPLHF.

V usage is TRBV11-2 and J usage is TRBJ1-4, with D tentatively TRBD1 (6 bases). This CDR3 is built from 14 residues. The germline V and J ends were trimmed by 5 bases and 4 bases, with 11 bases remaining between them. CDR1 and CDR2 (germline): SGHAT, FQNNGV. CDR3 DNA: TGTGCCAGCAGCCCGAGGACAGTTAATGAAAAACTGTTTTTT. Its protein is CASSPRTVNEKLFF. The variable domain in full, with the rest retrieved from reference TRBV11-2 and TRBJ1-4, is EAGVAQSPRYKIIEKRQSVAFWCNPISGHATLYWYQQILGQGPKLLIQFQNNGVVDDSQLPKDRFSAERLKGVDSTLKIQPAKLEDSAVYLCASSPRTVNEKLFFGSGTQLSVL.

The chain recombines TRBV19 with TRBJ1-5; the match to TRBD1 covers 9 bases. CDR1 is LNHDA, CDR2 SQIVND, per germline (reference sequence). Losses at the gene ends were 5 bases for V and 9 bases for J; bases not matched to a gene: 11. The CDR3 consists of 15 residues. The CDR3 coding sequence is TGTGCCAGTAGTTCCTGGGACAGGGCGGTTTCGCCCCAGCATTTT. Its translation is CASSSWDRAVSPQHF.

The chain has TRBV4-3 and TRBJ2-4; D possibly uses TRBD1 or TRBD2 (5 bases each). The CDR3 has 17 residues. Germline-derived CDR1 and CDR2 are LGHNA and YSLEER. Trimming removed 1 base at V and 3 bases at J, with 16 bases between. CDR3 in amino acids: CASSQGPPRDGKNIQYF. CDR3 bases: TGCGCCAGCAGCCAAGGACCCCCCCGGGACGGCAAAAACATTCAGTACTTC.

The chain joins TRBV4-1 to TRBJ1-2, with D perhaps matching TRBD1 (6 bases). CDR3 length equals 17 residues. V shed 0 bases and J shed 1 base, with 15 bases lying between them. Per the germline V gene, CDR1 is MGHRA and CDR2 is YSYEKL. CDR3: CASSQDLGGVVNYGYTF. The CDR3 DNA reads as TGCGCCAGCAGCCAAGATCTAGGGGGGGTAGTTAACTATGGCTACACCTTC.

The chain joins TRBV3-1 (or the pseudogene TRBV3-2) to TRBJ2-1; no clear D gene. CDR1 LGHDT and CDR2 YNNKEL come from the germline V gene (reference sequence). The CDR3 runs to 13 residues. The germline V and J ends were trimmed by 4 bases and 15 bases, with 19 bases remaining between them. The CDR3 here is CASSLTRVRGRFF. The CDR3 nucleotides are TGTGCCAGCAGCCTTACAAGGGTTCGTGGTAGGTTCTTC.

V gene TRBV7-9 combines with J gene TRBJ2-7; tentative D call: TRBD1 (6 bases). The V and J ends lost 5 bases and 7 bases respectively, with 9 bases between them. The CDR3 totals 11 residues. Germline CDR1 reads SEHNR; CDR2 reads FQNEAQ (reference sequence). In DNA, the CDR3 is TGTGCCAGCAGCGCGACAGGTGAGCAGTACTTC. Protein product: CASSATGEQYF.

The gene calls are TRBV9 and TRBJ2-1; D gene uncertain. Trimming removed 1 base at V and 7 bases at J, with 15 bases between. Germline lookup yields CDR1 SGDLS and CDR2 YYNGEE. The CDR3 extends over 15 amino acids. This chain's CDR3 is CASSVSGAARNEQFF. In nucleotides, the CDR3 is TGTGCCAGCAGCGTATCCGGCGCCGCCCGGAATGAGCAGTTCTTC.

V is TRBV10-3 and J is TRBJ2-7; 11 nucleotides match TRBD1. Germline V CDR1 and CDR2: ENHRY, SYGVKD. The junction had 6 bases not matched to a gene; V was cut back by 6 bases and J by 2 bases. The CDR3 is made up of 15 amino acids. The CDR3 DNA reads TGTGCCATCAGGGCCGGGACAGGGGGTGCCTACGAGCAGTACTTC. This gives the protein CAIRAGTGGAYEQYF.

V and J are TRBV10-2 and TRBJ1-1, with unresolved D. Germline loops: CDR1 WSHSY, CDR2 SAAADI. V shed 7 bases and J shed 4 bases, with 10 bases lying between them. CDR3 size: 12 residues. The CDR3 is CASTGVRTEAFF. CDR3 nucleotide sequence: TGCGCCAGCACCGGGGTCCGCACTGAAGCTTTCTTT.

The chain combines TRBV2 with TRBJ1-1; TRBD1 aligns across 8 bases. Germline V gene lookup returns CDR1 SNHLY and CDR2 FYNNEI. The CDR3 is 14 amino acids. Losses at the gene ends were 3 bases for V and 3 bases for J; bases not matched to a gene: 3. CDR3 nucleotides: TGTGCCAGCAGTGATCCAGGGGGCGACACTGAAGCTTTCTTT. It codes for CASSDPGGDTEAFF.

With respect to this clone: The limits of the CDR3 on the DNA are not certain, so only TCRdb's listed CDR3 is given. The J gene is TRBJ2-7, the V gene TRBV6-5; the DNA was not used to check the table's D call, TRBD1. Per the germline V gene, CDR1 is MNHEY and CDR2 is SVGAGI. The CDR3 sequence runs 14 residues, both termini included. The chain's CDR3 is CASSSSTVSYEQYF.

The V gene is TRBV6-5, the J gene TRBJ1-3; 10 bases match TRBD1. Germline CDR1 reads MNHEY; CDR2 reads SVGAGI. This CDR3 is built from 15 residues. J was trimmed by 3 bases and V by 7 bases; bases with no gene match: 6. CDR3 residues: CASNVRTGGGNTIYF. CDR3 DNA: TGTGCCAGCAACGTTAGGACAGGGGGTGGAAACACCATATATTTT.

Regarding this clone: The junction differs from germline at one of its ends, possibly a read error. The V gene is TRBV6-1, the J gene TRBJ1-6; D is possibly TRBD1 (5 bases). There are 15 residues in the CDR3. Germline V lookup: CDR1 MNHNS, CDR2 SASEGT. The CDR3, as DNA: TGTGCCAGCAGCGAAGACAGTTTCTATAATTCACCCCTCCACTTT. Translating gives CASSEDSFYNSPLHF.

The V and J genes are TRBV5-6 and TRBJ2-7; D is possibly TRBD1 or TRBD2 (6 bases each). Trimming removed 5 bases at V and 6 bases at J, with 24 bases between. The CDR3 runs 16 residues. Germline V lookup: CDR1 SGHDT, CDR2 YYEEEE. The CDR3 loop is CASSLAPLFGGGEQYF. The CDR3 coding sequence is TGTGCCAGCAGTCTAGCTCCCCTATTCGGGGGCGGCGAGCAGTACTTC. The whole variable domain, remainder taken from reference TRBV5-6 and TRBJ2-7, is DAGVTQSPTHLIKTRGQQVTLRCSPKSGHDTVSWYQQALGQGPQFIFQYYEEEERQRGNFPDRFSGHQFPNYSSELNVNALLLGDSALYLCASSLAPLFGGGEQYFGPGTRLTVT.

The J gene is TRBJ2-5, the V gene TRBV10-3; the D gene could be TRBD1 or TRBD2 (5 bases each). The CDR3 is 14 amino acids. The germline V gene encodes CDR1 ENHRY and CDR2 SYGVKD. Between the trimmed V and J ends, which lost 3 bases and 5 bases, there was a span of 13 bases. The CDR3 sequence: CAISDFQGRETQYF. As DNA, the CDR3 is TGTGCCATCAGTGATTTCCAGGGACGGGAGACCCAGTACTTC.

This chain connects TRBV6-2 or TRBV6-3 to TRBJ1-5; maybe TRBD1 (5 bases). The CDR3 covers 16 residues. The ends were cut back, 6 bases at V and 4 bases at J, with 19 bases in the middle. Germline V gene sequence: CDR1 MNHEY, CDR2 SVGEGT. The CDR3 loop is CASSHSGGRENQPQHF. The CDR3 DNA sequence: TGTGCCAGCAGCCATTCCGGGGGACGGGAAAATCAGCCCCAGCATTTT.

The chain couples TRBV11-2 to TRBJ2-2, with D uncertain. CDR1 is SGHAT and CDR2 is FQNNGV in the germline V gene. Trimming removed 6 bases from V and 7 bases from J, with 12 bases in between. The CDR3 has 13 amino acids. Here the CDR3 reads CASSSGRHGELFF. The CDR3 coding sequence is TGTGCCAGCAGTTCCGGGCGGCACGGGGAGCTGTTTTTT.

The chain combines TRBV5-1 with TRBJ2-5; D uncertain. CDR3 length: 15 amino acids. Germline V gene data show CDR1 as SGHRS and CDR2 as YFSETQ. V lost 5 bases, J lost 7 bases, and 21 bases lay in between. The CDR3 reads CASSAAPERIGTQYF. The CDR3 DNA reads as TGCGCCAGCAGTGCAGCCCCGGAGCGTATCGGGACCCAGTACTTC. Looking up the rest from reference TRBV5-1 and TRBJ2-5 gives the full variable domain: KAGVTQTPRYLIKTRGQQVTLSCSPISGHRSVSWYQQTPGQGLQFLFEYFSETQRNKGNFPGRFSGRQFSNSRSEMNVSTLELGDSALYLCASSAAPERIGTQYFGPGTRLLVL.

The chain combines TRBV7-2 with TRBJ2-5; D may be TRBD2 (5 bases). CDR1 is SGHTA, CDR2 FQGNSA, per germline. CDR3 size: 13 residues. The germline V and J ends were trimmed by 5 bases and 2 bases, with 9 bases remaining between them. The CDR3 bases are TGTGCCAGCAGCGTGGACTTACAAGAGACCCAGTACTTC. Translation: CASSVDLQETQYF.

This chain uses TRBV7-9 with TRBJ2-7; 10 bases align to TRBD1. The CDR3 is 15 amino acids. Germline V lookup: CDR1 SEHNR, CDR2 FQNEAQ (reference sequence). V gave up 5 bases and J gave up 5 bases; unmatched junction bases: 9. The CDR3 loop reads CASSIGWTGGDEQYF. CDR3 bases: TGTGCCAGCAGCATAGGTTGGACAGGGGGTGACGAGCAGTACTTC.

The CDR3 nucleotides are TGCGCCAGCAGGCGAACAGATACGCAGTATTTT. Protein sequence: CASRRTDTQYF. The chain uses TRBV5-1 and TRBJ2-3; no clear D. This CDR3 has 11 residues. The germline CDR1 and CDR2 sequences are SGHRS and YFSETQ. V was trimmed by 5 bases and J by 3 bases, leaving 4 bases between them.

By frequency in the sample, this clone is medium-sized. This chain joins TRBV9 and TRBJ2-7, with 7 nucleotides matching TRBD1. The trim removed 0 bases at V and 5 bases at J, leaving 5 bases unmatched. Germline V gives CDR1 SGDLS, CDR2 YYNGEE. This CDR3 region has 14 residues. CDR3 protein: CASSVAYRGDEQYF. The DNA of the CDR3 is TGTGCCAGCAGCGTAGCGTACAGGGGCGACGAGCAGTACTTC.

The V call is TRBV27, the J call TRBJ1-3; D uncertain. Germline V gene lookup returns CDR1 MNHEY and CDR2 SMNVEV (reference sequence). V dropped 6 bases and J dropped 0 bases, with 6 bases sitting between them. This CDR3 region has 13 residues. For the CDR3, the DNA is TGTGCCAGCAGAGACAACTCTGGAAACACCATATATTTT. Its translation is CASRDNSGNTIYF.

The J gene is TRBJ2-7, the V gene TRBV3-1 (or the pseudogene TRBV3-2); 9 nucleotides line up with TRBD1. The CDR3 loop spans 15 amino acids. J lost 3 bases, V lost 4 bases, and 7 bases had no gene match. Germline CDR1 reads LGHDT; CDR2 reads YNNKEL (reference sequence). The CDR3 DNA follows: TGTGCCAGCAGCCCGTCGACAGGGGGGTTCTACGAGCAGTACTTC. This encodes CASSPSTGGFYEQYF.